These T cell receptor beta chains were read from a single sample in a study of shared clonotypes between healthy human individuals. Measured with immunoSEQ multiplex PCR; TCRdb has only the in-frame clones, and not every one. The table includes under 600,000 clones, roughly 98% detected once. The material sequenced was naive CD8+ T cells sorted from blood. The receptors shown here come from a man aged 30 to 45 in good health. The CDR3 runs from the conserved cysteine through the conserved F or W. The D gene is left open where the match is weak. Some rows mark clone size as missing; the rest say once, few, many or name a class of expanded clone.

TGTGCCAGCAGCGGACGAGGGGGATTACCGCCTATAATAAACACCGGGGAGCTGTTTTTT,CASSGRGGLPPIINTGELFF,TRBJ2-2,20,.,TRBV9,once
TGTGCCAGTAACAGGGTGGAAGACTACGAGCAGTACTTC,CASNRVEDYEQYF,TRBJ2-7,13,.,TRBV5-6,.
TGTGCCAGCAGCAAGGGAGGGGATGGGTACAATGAGCAGTTCTTC,CASSKGGDGYNEQFF,TRBJ2-1,15,TRBD2,TRBV27,.
TGTGCCACCGCGGGATACGACTACGAGCAGTACTTC,CATAGYDYEQYF,TRBJ2-7,12,.,TRBV28,.
TGCAGCGTTGTTTCTCTGAACACTGAAGCTTTCTTT,CSVVSLNTEAFF,TRBJ1-1,12,.,TRBV29-1,.
TGTGCCAGCAGCAAACCAAAGGGTAGGCGTGGCTACACCTTC,CASSKPKGRRGYTF,TRBJ1-2,14,.,TRBV21-1,.
TGTGCCAGCTCGCCAACCCGGGACACCTCGGAGCTGTTTTTT,CASSPTRDTSELFF,TRBJ2-2,14,.,TRBV18,.
TGCGCCAGCCGGGACAGCCTTAACGAAAAACTGTTTTTT,CASRDSLNEKLFF,TRBJ1-4,13,TRBD1,TRBV5-1,.
TGCGCCAGCAGCTTGGTGGCCCTTGGTGGTAGGGACTGGGAGACCCAGTACTTC,CASSLVALGGRDWETQYF,TRBJ2-5,18,.,TRBV5-1,.
TGTGCCAGCAGCCCCTCACAAAGCCACACGGGACAAATCTACGAGCAGTACTTC,CASSPSQSHTGQIYEQYF,TRBJ2-7,18,.,TRBV7-9,.
TGTGCCAGCAGCTTAGCCGGGACTAGCAAGTACTTC,CASSLAGTSKYF,TRBJ2-5,12,TRBD2,TRBV7-2,.
TGTGCCAGCAGAAAGCGGGAGAAGGTTTCGGATACGCAGTATTTT,CASRKREKVSDTQYF,TRBJ2-3,15,TRBD2,TRBV28,few
TGTGCCAGCGTACGACAGGACAGGGGAAAAAACATTCAGTACTTC,CASVRQDRGKNIQYF,TRBJ2-4,15,TRBD1,TRBV6-4,.
TGTGCCAGCAGTGTGTCAGACAAGAATCACCAAGAGACCCAGTACTTC,CASSVSDKNHQETQYF,TRBJ2-5,16,.,TRBV25-1,.
TGCGCCAGCAGTGAAGGGTTAACCTACGAGCAGTACTTC,CASSEGLTYEQYF,TRBJ2-7,13,.,TRBV10-1,.
TGTGCCAGCAGCTTGACAGGCGACCACTCTGGAAACACCATATATTTT,CASSLTGDHSGNTIYF,TRBJ1-3,16,.,TRBV5-4,.
TGTGCCAGTAGTATATTGGTCTCGAAGGTCTACGAGCAGTACTTC,CASSILVSKVYEQYF,TRBJ2-7,15,.,TRBV19,.
TGTGCCAGCAGCCAAGCCGCACAGGCCCATGAGCAGTTCTTC,CASSQAAQAHEQFF,TRBJ2-1,14,.,TRBV14,.
TGTGCCACCACCAACCCGGGGCTCCTACGGGAGCAGTACTTC,CATTNPGLLREQYF,TRBJ2-7,14,.,TRBV28,.
TGCAGCGCAGACCAAACAGATACGCAGTATTTT,CSADQTDTQYF,TRBJ2-3,11,.,TRBV29-1,.
TGCGCCAGCAGTTGGGACAGGGGCACGAATGAAAAACTGTTTTTT,CASSWDRGTNEKLFF,TRBJ1-4,15,TRBD1,TRBV23-1,once
TGTGCCAGCAGTGAATCGGGTAGCACAGATACGCAGTATTTT,CASSESGSTDTQYF,TRBJ2-3,14,.,TRBV25-1,.
TGTGCCAGCAGCTTGGGGCCGGGACTAGCGGGAGGGGAGCAGTTCTTC,CASSLGPGLAGGEQFF,TRBJ2-1,16,TRBD2,TRBV13,.
TGTGCCAGCAGCGTGGGAGGGGGCACCTACGAGCAGTACTTC,CASSVGGGTYEQYF,TRBJ2-7,14,.,TRBV9,.
TGTGCCAGCAGCTTAGGCCCTTACCAAATCCAACTAGCGGGAGATCTGGGTGAGCAGTTCTTC,CASSLGPYQIQLAGDLGEQFF,TRBJ2-1,21,TRBD2,TRBV7-7,.
TGTGCCAGCAGCTTAGGAGCAGGGAGGTACGAGCAGTACTTC,CASSLGAGRYEQYF,TRBJ2-7,14,.,TRBV7-6,.
TGTGCCAGCAGTTATGGGGGCGGGGGGGAGCTGTTTTTT,CASSYGGGGELFF,TRBJ2-2,13,.,TRBV6-5,.
TGTGCCAGCAGCGGATGGACACTGAACACCGGGGAGCTGTTTTTT,CASSGWTLNTGELFF,TRBJ2-2,15,.,TRBV7-9,.
TGCAGTGCTAGAGATCCCCTTGGAGCTTTCTTT,CSARDPLGAFF,TRBJ1-1,11,.,TRBV20-1,.
TGTGCCAGCAGCTTAGCGCGTGCCCCTCGGAGCGATGAGCAGTTCTTC,CASSLARAPRSDEQFF,TRBJ2-1,16,.,TRBV7-8,once
TGCGCCAGCAGCCAAGGGGTCAGGGCCGGGGAGCTGTTTTTT,CASSQGVRAGELFF,TRBJ2-2,14,.,TRBV4-1,.
TGTGCCAGCAGCTCAACCCTGGGAGAGACCCAGTACTTC,CASSSTLGETQYF,TRBJ2-5,13,.,TRBV7-9,.
TGTGCCAGCAGCTCCCCCGAAGATGTCCACGAGCAGTACTTC,CASSSPEDVHEQYF,TRBJ2-7,14,.,TRBV5-4,.
TGTGCCAGCAGTCGAACAGCAGGGCCCACCGGGGAGCTGTTTTTT,CASSRTAGPTGELFF,TRBJ2-2,15,.,TRBV11-2,once
TGTGCCAGCAGTGTCGGCGGCTACGAGCAGTACTTC,CASSVGGYEQYF,TRBJ2-7,12,.,TRBV5-4,.
TGTGCCAGCAGCTTGGAACAGTACTACACTGAAGCTTTCTTT,CASSLEQYYTEAFF,TRBJ1-1,14,.,TRBV5-6,.
TGTGCCAGTAGTATACGCCCCGGGACAGCCTACGAGCAGTACTTC,CASSIRPGTAYEQYF,TRBJ2-7,15,TRBD1,TRBV19,.
TGCAGCACTAGGACCGACGACGAGCAGTACTTC,CSTRTDDEQYF,TRBJ2-7,11,.,TRBV29-1,.
TGCGCCAGCAGCTTGGAGGGTCTGAACACTGAAGCTTTCTTT,CASSLEGLNTEAFF,TRBJ1-1,14,.,TRBV5-1,.
TGTGCCAGCACCCCCTCGCTTGAGCAGTTCTTC,CASTPSLEQFF,TRBJ2-1,11,.,TRBV7-9,.
TGCGCCAGCAGCTTGGCGGCACTAACCTACAATGAGCAGTTCTTC,CASSLAALTYNEQFF,TRBJ2-1,15,.,TRBV5-1,once
TGTGCCAGCAGCTTAGTTTTGACCCCCGGAGGGAACAATGAGCAGTTCTTC,CASSLVLTPGGNNEQFF,TRBJ2-1,17,.,TRBV11-2,.
TGTGCCAGCAGTGAAGCTAGCCTTAGCACAGATACGCAGTATTTT,CASSEASLSTDTQYF,TRBJ2-3,15,.,TRBV6-1,.
TGTGCCAGCAGTTTCTCGGGGTCCACTGAAGCTTTCTTT,CASSFSGSTEAFF,TRBJ1-1,13,.,TRBV28,.
TGCAGCGTTGAGTCTCCGGACTACAATGAGCAGTTCTTC,CSVESPDYNEQFF,TRBJ2-1,13,.,TRBV29-1,.
TGTGCCAGCAGCCCCGACACGGGTGTAGAGACCCAGTACTTC,CASSPDTGVETQYF,TRBJ2-5,14,.,TRBV5-4,.
TGTGCCAGCAGCACCGCTAGCGGTTACGAGCAGTACTTC,CASSTASGYEQYF,TRBJ2-7,13,TRBD2,TRBV7-6,.
TGTGCCAGCAGTTTATTTGATGGACTAGCGGGTGATGAGCAGTTCTTC,CASSLFDGLAGDEQFF,TRBJ2-1,16,TRBD2,TRBV27,.
TGTGCCAGCAGTGAAGTTGGGACAGATACCGTGACTAGCGGGAGAAACGAGCAGTACTTC,CASSEVGTDTVTSGRNEQYF,TRBJ2-7,20,TRBD2,TRBV2,.
TGTGCCAGCAGTATTAGGGGTAACTCTGGAAACACCATATATTTT,CASSIRGNSGNTIYF,TRBJ1-3,15,.,TRBV5-6,.
TGTGCCAGCAGCCCGGAGACTAGTGACAATGAGCAGTTCTTC,CASSPETSDNEQFF,TRBJ2-1,14,.,TRBV5-4,.
TGTGCCAGCAGATCCGACAGCGAAACTAATGAAAAACTGTTTTTT,CASRSDSETNEKLFF,TRBJ1-4,15,.,TRBV7-9,.
TGTGCCAGCAGCCCTAGCGGGAGAGCCTACGAGCAGTACTTC,CASSPSGRAYEQYF,TRBJ2-7,14,TRBD2,TRBV9,once
TGCAGCGCCCCCCTAGGAGGTAGCACAGATACGCAGTATTTT,CSAPLGGSTDTQYF,TRBJ2-3,14,.,TRBV29-1,.
TGTGCCAGCAGCCTAGGGACAGGGGGTGTCGGGGAGCTGTTTTTT,CASSLGTGGVGELFF,TRBJ2-2,15,TRBD1,TRBV11-2,.
TGTGCCAGCAGTTTAGGAGGGGGTTTTCTCTACGAGCAGTACTTC,CASSLGGGFLYEQYF,TRBJ2-7,15,.,TRBV27,.
TGTGCCAGCAGTGAAGGGAGGGCCGCCCCACACACAGATACGCAGTATTTT,CASSEGRAAPHTDTQYF,TRBJ2-3,17,.,TRBV6-1,.
TGTGCCAGCTCACCGACAGGGTACTACGAGCAGTACTTC,CASSPTGYYEQYF,TRBJ2-7,13,TRBD1,TRBV18,.